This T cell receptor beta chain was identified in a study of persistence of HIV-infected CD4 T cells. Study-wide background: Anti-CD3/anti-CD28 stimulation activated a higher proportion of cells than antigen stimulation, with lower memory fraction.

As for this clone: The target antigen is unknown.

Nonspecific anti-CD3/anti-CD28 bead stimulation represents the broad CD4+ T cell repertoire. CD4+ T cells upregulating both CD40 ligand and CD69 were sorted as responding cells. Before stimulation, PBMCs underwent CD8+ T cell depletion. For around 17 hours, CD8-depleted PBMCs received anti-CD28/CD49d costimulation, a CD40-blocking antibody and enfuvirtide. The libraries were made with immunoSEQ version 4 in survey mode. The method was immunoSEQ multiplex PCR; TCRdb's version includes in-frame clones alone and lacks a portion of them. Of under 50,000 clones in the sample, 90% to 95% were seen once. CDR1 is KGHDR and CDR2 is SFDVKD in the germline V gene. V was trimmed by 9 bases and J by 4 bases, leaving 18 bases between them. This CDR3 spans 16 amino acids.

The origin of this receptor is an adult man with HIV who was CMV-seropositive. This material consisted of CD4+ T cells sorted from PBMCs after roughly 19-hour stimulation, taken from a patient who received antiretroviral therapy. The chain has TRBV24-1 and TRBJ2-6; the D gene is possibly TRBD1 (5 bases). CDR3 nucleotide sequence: TGTGCCACCCAAAAGGGAAGGGGTACGGGGGCCAACGTCCTGACTTTC. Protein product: CATQKGRGTGANVLTF.